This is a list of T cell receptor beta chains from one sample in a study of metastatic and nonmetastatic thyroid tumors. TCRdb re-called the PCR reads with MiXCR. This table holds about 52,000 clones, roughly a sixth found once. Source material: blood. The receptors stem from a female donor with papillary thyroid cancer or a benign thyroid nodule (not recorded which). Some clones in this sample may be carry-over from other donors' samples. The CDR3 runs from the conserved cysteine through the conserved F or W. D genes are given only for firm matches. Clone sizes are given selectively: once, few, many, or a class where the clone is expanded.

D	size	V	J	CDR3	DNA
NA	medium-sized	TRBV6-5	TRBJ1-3	CASSYAGPSSGNTIYF	TGTGCCAGCAGTTACGCAGGGCCGAGCTCTGGAAACACCATATATTTT
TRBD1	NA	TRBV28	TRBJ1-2	CASRRGGGTGYTF	TGTGCCAGCAGAAGGGGAGGGGGCACCGGCTACACCTTC
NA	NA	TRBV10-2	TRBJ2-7	CASSDLALYEQYF	TGCGCCAGCAGTGACCTAGCGTTGTACGAGCAGTACTTC
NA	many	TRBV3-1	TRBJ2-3	CASSQAGSTDTQYF	TGTGCCAGCAGCCAAGCCGGGAGCACAGATACGCAGTATTTT
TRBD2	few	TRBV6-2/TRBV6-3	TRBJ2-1	CASSYPLGLAGSYNEQFF	TGTGCAAGCAGTTACCCCCTGGGACTAGCGGGGTCCTACAATGAGCAGTTCTTC
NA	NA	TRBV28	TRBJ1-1	CASSLGLSNTEAFF	TGTGCCAGCAGTCTGGGACTGTCGAACACTGAAGCTTTCTTT
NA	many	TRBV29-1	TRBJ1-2	CSAGEPPTF	TGCAGCGCTGGCGAGCCTCCCACCTTC
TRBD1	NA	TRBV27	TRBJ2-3	CASSPSPDRLAPTDTQYF	TGTGCCAGCAGTCCTTCCCCGGACAGGCTGGCTCCCACAGATACGCAGTATTTT
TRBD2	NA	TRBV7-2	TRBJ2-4	CASSSGLAGNIQYF	TGTGCCAGCAGCTCCGGACTAGCGGGAAACATTCAGTACTTC
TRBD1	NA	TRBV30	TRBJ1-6	CAWSVPGQGASPLHF	TGTGCCTGGAGTGTCCCGGGACAGGGGGCCTCACCCCTCCACTTT